The clone carrying this T cell receptor beta chain was seen at least ten times. Antigen: not known. MiXCR, run by TCRdb on the reads, gives a single entry per CDR3 protein. This sample has more than 200,000 distinct CDR3 sequences, with roughly 10% found just once. The data are from a study of T cell repertoires in cytomegalovirus infection. Study-level information: CMV infection plus the matching HLA type was flagged by public TCR beta signatures.

V lost 7 bases, J lost 3 bases, and 8 bases stayed unmatched. There are 15 residues in the CDR3. Study observations and caveats: The ex vivo response was dominated by HLA-C-restricted CMV-specific TCR beta clonotypes.

The sample taken for sequencing was PBMCs. The gene calls are TRBV12-3 or TRBV12-4 and TRBJ1-4, with TRBD1 identical over 7 bases. This TCR derives from a human donor in good health (CMV status not recorded). Some clones in this sample may be carry-over from other donors' samples. The CDR3 DNA is TGTGCCAGCACCAAGACAGGGCCGGCTAATGAAAAACTGTTTTTT. Its translation is CASTKTGPANEKLFF.